This is a list of T cell receptor beta chains from one sample in a study of T-cell memory formation after mild COVID-19. TCRdb re-derived calls from the 5' RACE reads in MiXCR, one entry per CDR3 protein. The sample consists of about 180,000 distinct CDR3 sequences, around 15% of them appearing once. Material for sequencing was PBMCs or a T cell subset sorted from them (not recorded which). These receptors were obtained from an adult woman who had mild COVID-19 (a few samples of this study predate the infection). Cell type and time point are not known. The CDR3 runs from the conserved cysteine through the conserved F or W. D genes are given only for firm matches. A clone size is listed for some rows: how often the clone was seen (once, few, many), or a class if it is expanded.

size | J | D | V | DNA | CDR3
few | TRBJ2-4 | NA | TRBV20-1 | TGCAGTGCTCCAGGCCCGGTAGCCAAAAACATTCAGTACTTC | CSAPGPVAKNIQYF
NA | TRBJ2-7 | TRBD2 | TRBV7-9 | TGTGCCAGCAGCTTAGAGGGAGGGCCCCACGAGCAGTACTTC | CASSLEGGPHEQYF
NA | TRBJ2-7 | TRBD1 | TRBV20-1 | TGCAGTGCTAGGGGCAGGGGGCTCTCCGAGCAGTACTTC | CSARGRGLSEQYF
many | TRBJ1-1 | NA | TRBV3-1 | TGTGCCAGCAGCCAAGTGGCGGGTTACACTGAAGCTTTCTTT | CASSQVAGYTEAFF
NA | TRBJ2-1 | TRBD2 | TRBV3-1 | TGTGCCAGCAGCCGGCCGGGACTAGCGAACAATGAGCAGTTCTTC | CASSRPGLANNEQFF
NA | TRBJ2-1 | TRBD2 | TRBV24-1 | TGTGCCACCAGTGACTCGGGACTAGCGGGGCGCAATGAGCAGTTCTTC | CATSDSGLAGRNEQFF
few | TRBJ2-2 | TRBD2 | TRBV11-2 | TGTGCCAGCAGCTTACAGCCCGGACTAGCGGGAGGGCCAGGCACCGGGGAGCTGTTTTTT | CASSLQPGLAGGPGTGELFF
few | TRBJ1-2 | NA | TRBV25-1 | TGTGCCAGCAGTGAATGGAAGGGATCCTATGGCTACACCTTC | CASSEWKGSYGYTF
few | TRBJ1-2 | NA | TRBV30 | TGTGCCCGAGCCGGTTCGGGAGTGGGTGGCTACACCTTC | CARAGSGVGGYTF
NA | TRBJ2-1 | TRBD2 | TRBV6-2/TRBV6-3 | TGTGCCAGCAGATTATCTAGCGGGTTGTACAATGAGCAGTTCTTC | CASRLSSGLYNEQFF
NA | TRBJ1-1 | TRBD1 | TRBV2 | TGTGCCAGCAGTGAAGGGGGGACAGGGGGTTGGACTGAAGCTTTCTTT | CASSEGGTGGWTEAFF
NA | TRBJ2-2 | TRBD1 | TRBV24-1 | TGTGCCACCAGTGCCCCGACAGGGATGAGGGACACCGGGGAGCTGTTTTTT | CATSAPTGMRDTGELFF
many | TRBJ1-2 | NA | TRBV12-3/TRBV12-4 | TGTGCCAGCAGCCTAGCGGGGACAACCCGTAGCTACACCTTC | CASSLAGTTRSYTF
NA | TRBJ1-1 | NA | TRBV12-3/TRBV12-4 | TGTGCCAGCAGACTTATGAACACTGAAGCTTTCTTT | CASRLMNTEAFF
few | TRBJ2-2 | TRBD1 | TRBV20-1 | TGCAGTGCTCAACGTTCAGGGGGCTCGAACACCGGGGAGCTGTTTTTT | CSAQRSGGSNTGELFF
NA | TRBJ2-1 | TRBD2 | TRBV4-3 | TGCGCCAGCAGCCAAGGACTAGCGGGAGCATCCGGTGAGCAGTTCTTC | CASSQGLAGASGEQFF
few | TRBJ1-2 | TRBD1 | TRBV9 | TGTGCCAGCAATACCGGGACAGACTATGGCTACACCTTC | CASNTGTDYGYTF
NA | TRBJ1-2 | NA | TRBV12-3/TRBV12-4 | TGTGCCAGCAGTTACAGGGTTCTCGGCTACACCTTC | CASSYRVLGYTF
NA | TRBJ2-7 | NA | TRBV5-5 | TGTGCCAGCAGCCTCCCCGGATTCTCCGAGCAGTACTTC | CASSLPGFSEQYF
many | TRBJ2-3 | TRBD2 | TRBV7-3 | TGTGCCAGCAGCTTAGCGGTCCTTAGCGGGAGCGCAGATACGCAGTATTTT | CASSLAVLSGSADTQYF
many | TRBJ2-3 | TRBD2 | TRBV7-8 | TGTGCCAGCAGCCCCTTTGGGGGGGGGGGCACAGATACGCAGTATTTT | CASSPFGGGGTDTQYF
NA | TRBJ2-1 | TRBD2 | TRBV7-2 | TGTGCCAGCAGCTTACTCAGCGGGAGACCTTTCTTC | CASSLLSGRPFF
NA | TRBJ2-1 | TRBD2 | TRBV7-3 | TGTGCCAGCAGCTTACAGACTCTAGCGGGGGGCCCCAATGAGCAGTTCTTC | CASSLQTLAGGPNEQFF
few | TRBJ1-4 | TRBD1 | TRBV5-1 | TGCGCCAGCAGCTTGGCCAAGACAGGGGGGAACGAAAAACTGTTTTTT | CASSLAKTGGNEKLFF
few | TRBJ2-3 | TRBD2 | TRBV7-8 | TGTGCCAGCAGCTCCGTAGCGGGGGGGCGTTCCCCAGTGGCAGATACGCAGTATTTT | CASSSVAGGRSPVADTQYF
few | TRBJ2-2 | NA | TRBV3-1 | TGTGCCAGCAGCCAAGAGTCCGGGTGGACCGGGGAGCTGTTTTTT | CASSQESGWTGELFF
few | TRBJ2-7 | TRBD2 | TRBV7-2 | TGTGCCAGCAGCTCACGCCCTAAGGGACTAGCGAGGGGGGATCACGAGCAGTACTTC | CASSSRPKGLARGDHEQYF
NA | TRBJ1-1 | TRBD1 | TRBV6-5 | TGTGCCAGCAGGTCGGGACAGGGGTCCACTGAAGCTTTCTTT | CASRSGQGSTEAFF
many | TRBJ2-1 | NA | TRBV5-1 | TGCGCCAGCAGCGCAGAAACGGGTATCTCCTACAATGAGCAGTTCTTC | CASSAETGISYNEQFF
few | TRBJ2-1 | TRBD2 | TRBV12-3/TRBV12-4 | TGTGCCAGCAGTCCAGCGGGAGGGGACAATGAGCAGTTCTTC | CASSPAGGDNEQFF
few | TRBJ2-3 | NA | TRBV7-2 | TGTGCCAGCAGCTTAGGAGGGACTGGCACAGATACGCAGTATTTT | CASSLGGTGTDTQYF
many | TRBJ2-1 | NA | TRBV5-1 | TGCGCCAGCAGGTGGGCCGAAACCTACAATGAGCAGTTCTTC | CASRWAETYNEQFF
few | TRBJ1-2 | NA | TRBV5-1 | TGCGCCAGCAGCAGGACAGTGAACTATGGCTACACCTTC | CASSRTVNYGYTF
NA | TRBJ2-5 | NA | TRBV18 | TGTGCCAGCTCACCACTTGGGGGGCCGGAGACCCAGTACTTC | CASSPLGGPETQYF
NA | TRBJ2-3 | TRBD2 | TRBV4-3 | TGCGCCAGCAGCCAAGGACTAGCGGGAGTGGCAGATACGCAGTATTTT | CASSQGLAGVADTQYF